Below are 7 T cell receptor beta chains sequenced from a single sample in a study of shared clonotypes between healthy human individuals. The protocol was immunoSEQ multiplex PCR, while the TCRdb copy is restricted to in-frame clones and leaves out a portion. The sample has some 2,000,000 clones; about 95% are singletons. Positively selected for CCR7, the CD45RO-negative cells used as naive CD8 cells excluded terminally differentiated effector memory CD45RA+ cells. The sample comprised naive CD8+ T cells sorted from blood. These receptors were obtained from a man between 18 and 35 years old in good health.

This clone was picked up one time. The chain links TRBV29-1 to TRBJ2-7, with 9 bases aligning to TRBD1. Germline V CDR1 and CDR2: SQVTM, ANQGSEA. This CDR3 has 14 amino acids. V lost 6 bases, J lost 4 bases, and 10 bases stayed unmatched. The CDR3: CSVRVDRGPYEQYF. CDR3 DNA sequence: TGCAGCGTGAGAGTGGACAGGGGACCTTACGAGCAGTACTTC.

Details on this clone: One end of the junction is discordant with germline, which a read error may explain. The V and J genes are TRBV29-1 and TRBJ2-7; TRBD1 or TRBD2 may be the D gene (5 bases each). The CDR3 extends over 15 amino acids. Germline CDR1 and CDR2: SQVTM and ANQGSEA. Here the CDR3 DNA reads TGCAGCGTCGAAGATCCCGGGACCTACCCTTCCGGGCAGTACTTC. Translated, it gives CSVEDPGTYPSGQYF.

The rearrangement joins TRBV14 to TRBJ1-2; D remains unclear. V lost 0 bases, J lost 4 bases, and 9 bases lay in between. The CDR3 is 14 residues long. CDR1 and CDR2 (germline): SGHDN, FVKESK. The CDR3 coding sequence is TGTGCCAGCAGCCAAGACGGTGGGATCTATGGCTACACCTTC. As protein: CASSQDGGIYGYTF.

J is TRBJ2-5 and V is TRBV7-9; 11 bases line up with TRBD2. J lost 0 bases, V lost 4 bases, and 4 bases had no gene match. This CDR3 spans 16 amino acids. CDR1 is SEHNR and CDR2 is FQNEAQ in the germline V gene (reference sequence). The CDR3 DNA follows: TGTGCCAGCAGCTCCACTAGCGGGGGCTACCAAGAGACCCAGTACTTC. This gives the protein CASSSTSGGYQETQYF.

CDR3 in amino acids: CASSVDGVSYEQYF. The CDR3, as DNA: TGTGCCAGCAGCGTCGACGGAGTATCCTACGAGCAGTACTTC. The rearrangement links TRBV7-8 to TRBJ2-7; no clear D gene. Germline-derived CDR1 and CDR2 are SGHVS and FQNEAQ. The CDR3 extends over 14 amino acids. The V end lost 5 bases, the J end lost 1 base, and 12 bases lay between the germline ends.

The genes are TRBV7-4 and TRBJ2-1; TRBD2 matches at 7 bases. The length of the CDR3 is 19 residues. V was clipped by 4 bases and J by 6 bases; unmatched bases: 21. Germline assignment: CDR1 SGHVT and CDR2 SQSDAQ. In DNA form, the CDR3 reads TGTGCCAGCAGCTGCGCTTACCTCCGGGACTACCAAAAGAGCAATGAGCAGTTCTTC. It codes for CASSCAYLRDYQKSNEQFF.

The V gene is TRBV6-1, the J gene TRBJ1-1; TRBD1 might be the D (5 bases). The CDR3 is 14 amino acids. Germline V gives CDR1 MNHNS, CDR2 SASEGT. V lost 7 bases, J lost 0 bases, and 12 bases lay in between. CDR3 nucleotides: TGTGCCAGCACTGTGGGGCGGTTGAACACTGAAGCTTTCTTT. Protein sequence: CASTVGRLNTEAFF.